This TCR beta chain was observed in a study of monozygotic twins with inflammatory bowel disease (dated by TCRdb to the late 2010s). About the investigation overall: The complete study included about 30 monozygotic twin pairs: 19 IBD-discordant Danish pairs and nine German pairs, of which four were IBD-concordant and five were IBD-discordant. Each individual had, on average, about 151 000 unique TCRalpha sequences and 181 000 unique TCRbeta sequences available for analysis. Within discordant pairs, disease-associated traits were sought mainly by comparing IBD patients with their genetically identical healthy co-twins.

For CDR1 and CDR2, the germline V gene lists MNHEY and SVGAGI. Including the terminal cysteine and phenylalanine, the CDR3 comprises 15 residues. Only the protein is on record. From each donor, a 2.5 ml peripheral blood sample was drawn into PAXgene tubes and stored at -80 degrees C. Without any T cell sorting, total RNA was extracted from whole blood using the PAXgene blood miRNA kit on an automated QIAcube. Deep TCRalpha and TCRbeta repertoire profiling with unique molecular barcoding was performed on peripheral blood of monozygotic twin pairs concordant or discordant for inflammatory bowel disease. Smoking habits were recorded for all twin pairs, and individuals were classified as current, former or never smokers. The protocol used for the library was 5' RACE. For each TCR library, 3,000 to 3,500 ng of total RNA was used. For each sample, cDNA was synthesized in eight separate reactions using SMARTScribe reverse transcriptase. During cDNA synthesis, template switching introduced unique molecular identifiers that contained a 6-nucleotide sample barcode. TCRalpha and TCRbeta cDNA was amplified by two nested PCRs of approximately 17 and 9 cycles, with bead purification after each PCR. Before amplification, the cDNA was both treated with uracil DNA-glycosylase and purified with the QIAquick PCR purification kit. In the second PCR, Illumina TruSeq-compatible adapters and sample-specific barcodes were added. Library quality and concentration were assessed using TapeStation and Qubit, and 5 ng of each library was pooled. Sequencing of the pooled libraries was done on an Illumina HiSeq2500 single-index Rapid Run using custom sequencing primers and 2 x 100 bp reads. The paper's data handling went like this. MiGEC version 1.2.6 was used for UMI-based consensus assembly, which corrected PCR and sequencing errors. MiXCR version 2.1.1 handled V(D)J alignment, clonotype assembly and CDR3 extraction. To normalise gene usage, clonotype sharing and MAIT/NKT TCR abundance, the top 1000, 10 000 and 20 000 clonotypes in each sample were analysed. After downsampling to 27 000 UMIs, diversity was calculated as the inverse Simpson index using the vegan R package. Paired Mann-Whitney U tests on discordant twin pairs were used, with Benjamini-Hochberg multiple-testing correction. After reprocessing by TCRdb, each CDR3 protein sequence is one entry, and no DNA is given. The V and J calls shown here were made by TCRdb, not taken from the authors' results. The table for this sample lists over 110,000 distinct CDR3 sequences. Less than 3% of the sample comes from the top ten.

The full study reports these points: IBD patients had lower TCRbeta repertoire diversity, measured by the inverse Simpson index, than their healthy co-twins. The results gave no support for a single strong signal or clonotype linked to IBD. Background noise and inter-individual variability may have been introduced into the repertoires by the differing immunosuppressive treatments among patients. Different T cell subtypes could not be distinguished in the analysis. Fewer clonotypes were shared with other individuals by IBD patients than by healthy twins, most markedly in patients showing signs of disease activity. Repertoire similarity did not differ between concordant and discordant twins, possibly due to limited statistical power.

Details on this clonotype: Its antigen is unknown.

Sequencing used blood. The TCR comes from a human donor with ulcerative colitis or Crohn's disease, or a healthy co-twin of an affected twin (not recorded which). The sequence is built from TRBV6-5 and TRBJ1-1; TCRdb indicates TRBD1, and absent DNA this call remains unverified. The CDR3 has the sequence CASSYTDRGLSEAFF.